The source of this TCR beta chain is a study of cytomegalovirus exposure and HLA in healthy donors. With regard to this clone: Its antigen remains unidentified.

The PCR was carried out with 60 Vbeta primers and 13 Jbeta primers. Authors' processing steps: Roughly 10 million shared chains were among around 78 million unique TCR beta chains counted in a later analysis. Only in-frame clones appear in the TCRdb table, and some are missing; sequencing was by immunoSEQ multiplex PCR. That table supplies the V and J calls and clone size; D and trimming were determined from the DNA. The sample shows 110,000 or so clones, approximately 80% of them seen only once. Healthy people donating bone marrow made up the donors. Looked up from germline, CDR1 is SGHVS and CDR2 is FNYEAQ. The CDR3 loop spans 16 amino acids. Trimming took off 1 base at V and 3 bases at J, with 13 bases between the two ends. Study-level findings and limits: The study assumed roughly uniform donor sequencing depth for presence/absence analyses.

The sample was PBMCs. The chain is built from TRBV7-6 and TRBJ2-1; TRBD2 is a possible D gene (7 bases). The TCR was taken from a woman aged 40 to 50 in good health and CMV-seropositive. The CDR3 DNA sequence: TGTGCCAGCAGCTTAGGTCGCGGGGGCCGCTACAATGAGCAGTTCTTC. Protein product: CASSLGRGGRYNEQFF.